This TCR beta chain was found in a study of blood T cell repertoires in COVID-19. Per the authors' pipeline: Cell counts per sample came from amplifying reference gene primers. The assay was immunoSEQ multiplex PCR, and TCRdb's table has in-frame clones only and misses some. That table is the source of V, J and clone size, and D and trimming were worked out from the DNA. The profile shows some 66,000 clones, about 91% of them singletons. Trimming pared 2 bases from V and 0 bases from J, leaving 11 bases between. Germline V gives CDR1 SGHTA, CDR2 FQGNSA. The CDR3 extends over 17 amino acids. Input material: peripheral blood. The receptor comes from a human donor in a cohort sampled during active COVID-19. The chain couples TRBV7-2 to TRBJ2-6; D ambiguous. The CDR3 region has the DNA TGTGCCAGCAGCTTAATGTTCGGTGTCTCTGGGGCCAACGTCCTGACTTTC. It is translated as CASSLMFGVSGANVLTF. The full variable domain, completed using reference TRBV7-2 and TRBJ2-6, is GAGVSQSPSNKVTEKGKDVELRCDPISGHTALYWYRQSLGQGLEFLIYFQGNSAPDKSGLPSDRFSAERTGGSVSTLTIQRTQQEDSAVYLCASSLMFGVSGANVLTFGAGSRLTVL.